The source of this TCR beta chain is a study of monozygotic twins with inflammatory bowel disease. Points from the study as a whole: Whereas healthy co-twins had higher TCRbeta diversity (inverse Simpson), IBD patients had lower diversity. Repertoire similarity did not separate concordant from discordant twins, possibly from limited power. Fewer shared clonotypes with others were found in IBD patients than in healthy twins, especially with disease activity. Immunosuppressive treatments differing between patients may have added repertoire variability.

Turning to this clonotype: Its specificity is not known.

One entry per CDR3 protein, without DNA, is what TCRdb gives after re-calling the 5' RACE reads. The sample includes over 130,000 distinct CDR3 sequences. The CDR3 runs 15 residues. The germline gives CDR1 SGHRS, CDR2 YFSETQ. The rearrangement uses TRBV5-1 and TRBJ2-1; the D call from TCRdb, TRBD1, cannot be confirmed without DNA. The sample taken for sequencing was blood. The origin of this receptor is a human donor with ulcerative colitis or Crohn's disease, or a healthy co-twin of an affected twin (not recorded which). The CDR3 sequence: CASSFAGTPFNEQFF. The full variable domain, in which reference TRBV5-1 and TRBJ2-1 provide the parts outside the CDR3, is KAGVTQTPRYLIKTRGQQVTLSCSPISGHRSVSWYQQTPGQGLQFLFEYFSETQRNKGNFPGRFSGRQFSNSRSEMNVSTLELGDSALYLCASSFAGTPFNEQFFGPGTRLTVL.